This T cell receptor (beta chain) was recovered during a study of human T cells and chemical hapten exposure. Findings and limits, study-wide: Against controls, expanded TCRs gave rise to significantly more large CDR3 similarity clusters.

This clonotype was recorded many times. What it binds is not known. TCRdb fed the RACE reads into MiXCR, producing one record per CDR3 protein. The sample records fewer than 95,000 distinct CDR3 sequences, approximately 9.9% being singletons. Time point: patch test 2, 6 weeks after DPC sensitization. Treatment defined: therapeutic diphenylcyclopropenone sensitization with weekly scalp DPC. Sequencing was performed on whole blood, taken in connection with sensitization to the hapten diphenylcyclopropenone (DPC). The receptor comes from a middle-aged man with alopecia areata. Some clones in this sample may be carry-over from other donors' samples.

As DNA, the CDR3 is TGTGCCAGCAGTTTCAGAGCGGGAGGATCTAGCACAGATACGCAGTATTTT. Its translation is CASSFRAGGSSTDTQYF. The V and J genes are TRBV12-3 or TRBV12-4 and TRBJ2-3, with 9 bases lining up with TRBD2. V shed 3 bases, J shed 0 bases, and the junction held 7 bases outside the gene matches. CDR3 length: 17 amino acids.